This T cell receptor (beta chain) was sequenced during a study of post-analysis software for immune sequencing data (dated by TCRdb to 2013 to 2016). Background for the entire study: Disease courses on record covered relapsing-remitting, secondary progressive and progressive-relapsing multiple sclerosis, though some patients had no subtype annotation. The multiple sclerosis patient repertoires were compared with more than 9 previously published healthy control repertoires from donors aged 6 to 25 years. A subset of samples was prepared in parallel using single-end sample barcoding, then pooled and co-amplified after Illumina adapter ligation.

Preparation of the library involved PCR. Sequencing took place on an Illumina HiSeq 2500. To reduce PCR and sequencing biases, unique molecular identifiers were incorporated into the TCR beta cDNA libraries. Every 1 to 10 million input T cells yielded about 500,000 cDNA molecules, meaning each molecule approximated one T cell. The patient libraries were prepared and sequenced using the same protocol as the earlier healthy control dataset. Within a given batch, samples were prepared together, multiplexed and sequenced on the same HiSeq lane. As for the authors' bioinformatics: Raw barcoded reads were processed with MIGEC, discarding single-read molecular identifier groups before consensus assembly and CDR3 extraction. VDJtools was used for post-analysis of the clonotype tables, with diversity normalized by down-sampling every dataset to the smallest sample size. To correct batch-related cross-sample contamination, repertoire overlap clustering matched CDR3 amino acid sequences but not nucleotide sequences. TCRdb handled the public reads itself, with Q25 trimming in fastp and clone calling in MiXCR, and kept productive beta chains. Rows with one shared CDR3 protein collapse into an entry with the most common genes and DNA. TCRdb, not the original authors, processed these V and J calls. Counted in this sample were around 500,000 distinct CDR3 sequences; roughly 34% of them appeared once. Together, the top ten hold about 5.6% of the sample.

Ends trimmed: V by 4 bases, J by 0 bases; bases unmatched to a gene: 4. CDR1 SGHRS and CDR2 YFSETQ were looked up in the germline V gene. Measured from the cysteine to the phenylalanine, the CDR3 is 16 residues long. The only DNA kept is the CDR3, 48 bases in frame from the first base. The paper's findings and limits, for the study overall: Direct clustering with F measure showed strong co-clustering of samples prepared in the same batch, prompting a batch-effect correction. Patients showed significantly higher frequencies than controls for several TRBV segments, among them TRBV5-6, TRBV5-1 and TRBV20-1. The multiple sclerosis patient group was slightly younger than the control group. Compared with controls, multiple sclerosis patients had significantly lower normalized Chao1 diversity, a finding suggesting substantial peripheral T-cell clonal expansion.

To demonstrate the VDJtools post-analysis software, the study profiled TCR beta repertoires from the peripheral blood of some 13 young patients with multiple sclerosis. Multiple sclerosis patients were children and adolescents aged about 6 to 16 years. There are a few counts of this clonotype. The specificity of this receptor is unknown. No qualities accompany the bases; no much larger clone lies one base away. The rearranged segments are TRBV5-1 and TRBJ2-7; TRBD2 fits 13 bases in the junction. The receptor was derived from a girl under 18 with multiple sclerosis. Sequencing was performed on blood. The CDR3 protein sequence reads: CASSRGTSGASYEQYF. The DNA reads as follows: TGCGCCAGCAGCCGCGGGACTAGCGGGGCCTCCTACGAGCAGTACTTC.